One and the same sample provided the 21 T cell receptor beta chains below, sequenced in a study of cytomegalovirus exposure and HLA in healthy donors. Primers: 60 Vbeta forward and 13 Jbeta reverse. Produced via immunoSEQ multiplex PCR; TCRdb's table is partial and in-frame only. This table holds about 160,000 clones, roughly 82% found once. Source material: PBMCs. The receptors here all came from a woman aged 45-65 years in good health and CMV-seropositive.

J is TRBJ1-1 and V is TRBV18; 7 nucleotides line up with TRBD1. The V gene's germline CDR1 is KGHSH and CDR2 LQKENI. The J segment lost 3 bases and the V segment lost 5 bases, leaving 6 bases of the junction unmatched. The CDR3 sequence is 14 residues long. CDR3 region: CASSFTGAYTEAFF. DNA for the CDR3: TGTGCCAGCTCATTCACAGGGGCCTACACTGAAGCTTTCTTT.

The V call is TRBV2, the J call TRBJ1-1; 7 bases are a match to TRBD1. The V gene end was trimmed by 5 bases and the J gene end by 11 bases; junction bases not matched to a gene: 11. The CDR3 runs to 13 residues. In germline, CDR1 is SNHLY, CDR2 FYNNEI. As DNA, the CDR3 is TGTGCCAGCAGTACCCAGGACAGGAACAATGCTTTCTTT. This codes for CASSTQDRNNAFF.

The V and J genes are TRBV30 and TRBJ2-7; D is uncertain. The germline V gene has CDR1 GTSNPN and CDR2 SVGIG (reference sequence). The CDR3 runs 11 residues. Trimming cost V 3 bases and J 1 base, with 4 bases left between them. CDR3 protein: CAWRSSYEQYF. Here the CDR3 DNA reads TGTGCCTGGAGGTCTTCCTACGAGCAGTACTTC.

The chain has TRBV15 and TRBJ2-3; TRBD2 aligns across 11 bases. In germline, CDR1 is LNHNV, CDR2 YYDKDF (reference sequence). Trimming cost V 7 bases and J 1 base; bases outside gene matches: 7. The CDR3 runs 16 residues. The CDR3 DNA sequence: TGTGCCACCAAGAACGTAGCGGGGGGGCGCACAGATACGCAGTATTTT. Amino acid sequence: CATKNVAGGRTDTQYF.

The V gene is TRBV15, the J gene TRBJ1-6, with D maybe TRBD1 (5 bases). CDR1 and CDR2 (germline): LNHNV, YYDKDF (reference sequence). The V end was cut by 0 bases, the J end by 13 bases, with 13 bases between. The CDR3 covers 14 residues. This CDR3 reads CATSRDQGFQPLHF. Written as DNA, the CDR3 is TGTGCCACCAGCAGAGATCAGGGCTTCCAGCCCCTCCACTTT.

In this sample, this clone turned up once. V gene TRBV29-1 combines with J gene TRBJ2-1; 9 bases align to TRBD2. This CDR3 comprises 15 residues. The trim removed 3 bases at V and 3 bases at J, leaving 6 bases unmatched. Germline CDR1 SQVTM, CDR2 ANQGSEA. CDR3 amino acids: CSVEARGGFYNEQFF. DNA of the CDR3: TGCAGCGTTGAGGCGCGGGGGGGGTTCTACAATGAGCAGTTCTTC.

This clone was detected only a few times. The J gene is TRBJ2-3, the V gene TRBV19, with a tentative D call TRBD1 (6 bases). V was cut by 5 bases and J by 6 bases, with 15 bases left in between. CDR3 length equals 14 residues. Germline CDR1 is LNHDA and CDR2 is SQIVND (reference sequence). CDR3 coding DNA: TGTGCCAGTAGTCGGGACCCAGGGGATGATACGCAGTATTTT. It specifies CASSRDPGDDTQYF.

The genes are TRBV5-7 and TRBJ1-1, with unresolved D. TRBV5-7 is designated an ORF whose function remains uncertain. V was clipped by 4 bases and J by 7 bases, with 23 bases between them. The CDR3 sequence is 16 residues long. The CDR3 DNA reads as TGTGCCAGCAGCGCTACTAGTAGGAAGGTGGTTAATGAAGCTTTCTTT. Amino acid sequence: CASSATSRKVVNEAFF.

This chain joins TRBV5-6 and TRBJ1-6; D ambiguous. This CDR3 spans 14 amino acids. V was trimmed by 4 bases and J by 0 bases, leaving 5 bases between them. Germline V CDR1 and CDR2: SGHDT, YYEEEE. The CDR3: CASSPGSYNSPLHF. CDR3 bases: TGTGCCAGCAGCCCGGGCTCCTATAATTCACCCCTCCACTTT.

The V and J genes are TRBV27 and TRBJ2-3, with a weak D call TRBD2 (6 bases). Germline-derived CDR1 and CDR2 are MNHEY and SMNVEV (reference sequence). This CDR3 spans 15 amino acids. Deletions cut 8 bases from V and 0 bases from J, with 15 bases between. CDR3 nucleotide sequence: TGTGCCAGCGGGTCCTGGGGGGATAGCACAGATACGCAGTATTTT. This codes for CASGSWGDSTDTQYF.

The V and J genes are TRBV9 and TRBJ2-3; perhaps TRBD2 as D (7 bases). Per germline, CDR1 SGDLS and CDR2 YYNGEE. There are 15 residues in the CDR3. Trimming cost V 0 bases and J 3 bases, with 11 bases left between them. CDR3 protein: CASSVGGGATDTQYF. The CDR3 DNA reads TGTGCCAGCAGCGTAGGAGGGGGGGCGACAGATACGCAGTATTTT. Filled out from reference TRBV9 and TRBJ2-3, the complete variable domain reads DSGVTQTPKHLITATGQRVTLRCSPRSGDLSVYWYQQSLDQGLQFLIQYYNGEERAKGNILERFSAQQFPDLHSELNLSSLELGDSALYFCASSVGGGATDTQYFGPGTRLTVL.

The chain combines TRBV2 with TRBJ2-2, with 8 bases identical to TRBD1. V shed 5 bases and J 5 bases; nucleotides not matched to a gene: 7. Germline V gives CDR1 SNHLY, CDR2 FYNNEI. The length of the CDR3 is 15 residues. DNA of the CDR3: TGTGCCAGCAGTCGACAGGGGAAATCGACCGGGGAGCTGTTTTTT. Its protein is CASSRQGKSTGELFF.

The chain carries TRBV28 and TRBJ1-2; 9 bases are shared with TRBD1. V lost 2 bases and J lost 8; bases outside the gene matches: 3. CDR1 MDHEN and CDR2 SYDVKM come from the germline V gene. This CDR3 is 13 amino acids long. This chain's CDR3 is CASSLGTGRGYTF. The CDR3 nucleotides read TGTGCCAGCAGTTTAGGGACAGGGCGCGGCTACACCTTC.

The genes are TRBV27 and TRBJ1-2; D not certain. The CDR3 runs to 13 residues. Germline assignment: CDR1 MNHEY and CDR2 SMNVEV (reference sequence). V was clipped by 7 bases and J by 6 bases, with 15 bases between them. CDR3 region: CASTSSLWHGYTF. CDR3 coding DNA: TGTGCCAGCACCTCTAGTTTGTGGCATGGCTACACCTTC.

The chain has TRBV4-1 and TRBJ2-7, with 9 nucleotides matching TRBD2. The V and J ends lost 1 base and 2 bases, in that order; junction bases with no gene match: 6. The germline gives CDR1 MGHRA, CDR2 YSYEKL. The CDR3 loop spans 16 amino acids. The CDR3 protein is CASSQALAGITYEQYF. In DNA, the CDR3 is TGCGCCAGCAGCCAAGCCCTAGCGGGAATTACCTACGAGCAGTACTTC.

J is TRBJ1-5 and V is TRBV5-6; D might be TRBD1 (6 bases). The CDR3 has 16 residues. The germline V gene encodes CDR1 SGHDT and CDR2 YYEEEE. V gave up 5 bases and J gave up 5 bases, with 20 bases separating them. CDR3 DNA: TGTGCCAGCAGAGCCTTGCGAGGGGGACCTGATCAGCCCCAGCATTTT. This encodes CASRALRGGPDQPQHF.

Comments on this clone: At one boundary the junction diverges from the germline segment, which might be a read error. CDR3 region: CASSPESSGAKNF. CDR3 in DNA: TGTGCCAGCAGCCCCGAGTCTAGCGGGGCGAAAAACTTC. The chain links TRBV5-4 to TRBJ2-7, with 9 bases lining up with TRBD2. The CDR3 has 13 amino acids. CDR1 is SGHNT and CDR2 is YYREEE in the germline V gene (reference sequence).

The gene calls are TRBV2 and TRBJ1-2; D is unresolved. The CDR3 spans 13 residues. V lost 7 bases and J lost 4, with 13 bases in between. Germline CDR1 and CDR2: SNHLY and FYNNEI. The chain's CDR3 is CASTIEGFYGYTF. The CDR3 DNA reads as TGTGCCAGCACTATCGAGGGTTTCTATGGCTACACCTTC.

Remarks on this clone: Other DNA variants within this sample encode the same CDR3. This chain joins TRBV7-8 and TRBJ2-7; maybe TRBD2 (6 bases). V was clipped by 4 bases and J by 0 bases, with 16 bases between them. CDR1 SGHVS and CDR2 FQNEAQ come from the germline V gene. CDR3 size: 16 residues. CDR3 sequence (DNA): TGTGCCAGCAGCTCGGACCGGGACTTTAGCTCCTACGAGCAGTACTTC. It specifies CASSSDRDFSSYEQYF.

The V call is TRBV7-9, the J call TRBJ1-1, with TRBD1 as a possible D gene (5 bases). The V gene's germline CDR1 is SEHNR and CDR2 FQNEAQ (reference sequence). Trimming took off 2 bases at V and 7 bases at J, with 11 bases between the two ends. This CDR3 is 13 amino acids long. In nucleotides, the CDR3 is TGTGCCAGCAGCTTACTACAGGTCGGTGAAGCTTTCTTT. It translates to CASSLLQVGEAFF.

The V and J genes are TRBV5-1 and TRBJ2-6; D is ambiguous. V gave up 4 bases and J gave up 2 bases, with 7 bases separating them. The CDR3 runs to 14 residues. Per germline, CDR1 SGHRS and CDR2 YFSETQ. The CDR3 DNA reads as TGCGCCAGCAGCCAATTCCCTGGGGCCAACGTCCTGACTTTC. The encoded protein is CASSQFPGANVLTF.